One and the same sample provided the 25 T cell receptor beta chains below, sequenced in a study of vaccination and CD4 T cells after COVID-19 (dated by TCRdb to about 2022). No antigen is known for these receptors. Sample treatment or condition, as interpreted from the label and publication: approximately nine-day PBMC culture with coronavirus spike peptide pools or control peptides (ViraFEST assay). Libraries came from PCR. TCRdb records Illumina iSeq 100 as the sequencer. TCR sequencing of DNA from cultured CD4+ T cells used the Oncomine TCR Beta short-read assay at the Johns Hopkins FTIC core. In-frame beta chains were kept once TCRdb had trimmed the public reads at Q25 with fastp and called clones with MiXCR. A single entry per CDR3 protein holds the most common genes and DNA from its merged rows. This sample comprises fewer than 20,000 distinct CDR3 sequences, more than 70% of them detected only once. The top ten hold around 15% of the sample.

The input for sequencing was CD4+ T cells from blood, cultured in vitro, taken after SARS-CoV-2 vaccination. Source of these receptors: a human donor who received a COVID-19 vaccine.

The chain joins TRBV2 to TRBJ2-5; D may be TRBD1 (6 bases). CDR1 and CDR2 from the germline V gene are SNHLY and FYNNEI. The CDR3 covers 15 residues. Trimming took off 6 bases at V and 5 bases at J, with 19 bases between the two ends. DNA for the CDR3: TGTGCCAGCAGCCCGGTACTAGGGGGTCTGGAGACCCAGTACTTC. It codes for CASSPVLGGLETQYF.

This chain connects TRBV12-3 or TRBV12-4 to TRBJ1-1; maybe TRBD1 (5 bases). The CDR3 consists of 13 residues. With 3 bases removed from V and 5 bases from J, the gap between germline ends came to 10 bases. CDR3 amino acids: CASSFRRETEAFF. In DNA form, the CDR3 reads TGTGCCAGCAGTTTCCGCAGGGAAACTGAAGCTTTCTTT.

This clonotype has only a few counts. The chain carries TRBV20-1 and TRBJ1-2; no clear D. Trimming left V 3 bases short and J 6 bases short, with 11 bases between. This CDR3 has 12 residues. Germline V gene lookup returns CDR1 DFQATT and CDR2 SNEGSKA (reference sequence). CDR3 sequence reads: CSASFQEDGYTF. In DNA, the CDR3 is TGCAGTGCTAGTTTTCAGGAAGATGGCTACACCTTC.

The CDR3 sequence is CSASDRGGSSYNEQFF. The CDR3 DNA reads TGCAGTGCTAGCGATCGGGGGGGGAGCTCCTACAATGAGCAGTTCTTC. The chain combines TRBV20-1 with TRBJ2-1, with TRBD2 matching over 8 bases. Germline V gives CDR1 DFQATT, CDR2 SNEGSKA (reference sequence). The J segment lost 0 bases and the V segment lost 3 bases, leaving 7 bases of the junction unmatched. The CDR3 has 16 amino acids.

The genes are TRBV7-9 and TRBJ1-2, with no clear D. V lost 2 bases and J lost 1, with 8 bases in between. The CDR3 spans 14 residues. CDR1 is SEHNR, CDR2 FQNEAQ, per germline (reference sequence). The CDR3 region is CASSLRESNYGYTF. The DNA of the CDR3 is TGTGCCAGCAGCTTAAGGGAGAGTAACTATGGCTACACCTTC.

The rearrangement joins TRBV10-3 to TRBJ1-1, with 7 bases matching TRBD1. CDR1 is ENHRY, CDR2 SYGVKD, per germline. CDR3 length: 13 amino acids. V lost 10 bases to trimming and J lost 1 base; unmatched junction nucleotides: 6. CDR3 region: CATNDRENTEAFF. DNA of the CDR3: TGTGCCACCAACGACAGGGAGAACACTGAAGCTTTCTTT.

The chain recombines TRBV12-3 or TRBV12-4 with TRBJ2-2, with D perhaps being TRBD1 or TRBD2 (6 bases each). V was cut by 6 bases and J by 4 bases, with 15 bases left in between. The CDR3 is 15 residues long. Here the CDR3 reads CASREGHFGTGELFF. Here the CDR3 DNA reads TGTGCCAGCAGGGAGGGACATTTCGGCACCGGGGAGCTGTTTTTT.

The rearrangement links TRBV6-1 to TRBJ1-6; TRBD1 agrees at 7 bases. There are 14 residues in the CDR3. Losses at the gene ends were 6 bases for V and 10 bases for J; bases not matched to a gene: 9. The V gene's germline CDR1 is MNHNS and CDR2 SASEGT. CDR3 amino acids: CASSVTGVGSPLHF. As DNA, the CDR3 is TGTGCCAGCAGCGTAACAGGGGTTGGGTCACCCCTCCACTTT.

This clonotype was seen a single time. The CDR3 sequence: CSAVRRRQLTYGEQYF. CDR3 bases: TGCAGTGCTGTACGGCGGAGACAGCTGACCTATGGCGAGCAGTACTTC. The V and J genes are TRBV20-1 and TRBJ2-7; TRBD1 is a possible D gene (5 bases). The V gene's germline CDR1 is DFQATT and CDR2 SNEGSKA (reference sequence). Trimming left V 5 bases short and J 6 bases short, with 26 bases between. The CDR3 runs to 16 residues.

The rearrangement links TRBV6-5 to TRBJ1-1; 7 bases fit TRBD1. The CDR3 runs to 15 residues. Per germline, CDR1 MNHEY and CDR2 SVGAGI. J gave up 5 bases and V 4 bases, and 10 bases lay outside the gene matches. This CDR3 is CASSSLDREGTEAFF. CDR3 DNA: TGTGCCAGCAGTTCCTTAGACAGGGAGGGTACTGAAGCTTTCTTT.

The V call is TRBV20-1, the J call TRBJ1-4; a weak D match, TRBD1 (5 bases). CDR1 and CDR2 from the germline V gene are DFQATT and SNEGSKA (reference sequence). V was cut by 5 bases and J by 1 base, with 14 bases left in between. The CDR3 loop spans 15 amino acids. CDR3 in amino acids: CSAPLSGGTNEKLFF. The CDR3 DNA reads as TGCAGTGCTCCACTTTCGGGGGGAACTAATGAAAAACTGTTTTTT.

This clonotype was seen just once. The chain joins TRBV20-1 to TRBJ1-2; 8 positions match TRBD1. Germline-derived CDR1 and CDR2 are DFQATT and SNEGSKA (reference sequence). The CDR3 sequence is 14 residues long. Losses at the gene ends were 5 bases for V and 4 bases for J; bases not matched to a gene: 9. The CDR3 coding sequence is TGCAGTGCTCCCCCGGGCAGGGGGCCCTATGGCTACACCTTC. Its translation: CSAPPGRGPYGYTF.

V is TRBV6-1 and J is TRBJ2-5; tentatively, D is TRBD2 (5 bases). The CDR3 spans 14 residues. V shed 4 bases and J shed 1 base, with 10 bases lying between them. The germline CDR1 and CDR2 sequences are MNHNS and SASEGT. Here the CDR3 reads CASSVERIQETQYF. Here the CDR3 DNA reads TGTGCCAGCAGTGTTGAGCGGATCCAAGAGACCCAGTACTTC.

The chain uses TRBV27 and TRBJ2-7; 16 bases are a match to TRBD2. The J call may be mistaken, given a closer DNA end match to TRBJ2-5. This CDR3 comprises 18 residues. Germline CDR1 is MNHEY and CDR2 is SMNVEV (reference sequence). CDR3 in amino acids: CASSPTGTSGGGEETQYF. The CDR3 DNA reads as TGTGCCAGCAGTCCGACAGGGACTAGCGGGGGGGGGGAGGAGACCCAGTACTTC.

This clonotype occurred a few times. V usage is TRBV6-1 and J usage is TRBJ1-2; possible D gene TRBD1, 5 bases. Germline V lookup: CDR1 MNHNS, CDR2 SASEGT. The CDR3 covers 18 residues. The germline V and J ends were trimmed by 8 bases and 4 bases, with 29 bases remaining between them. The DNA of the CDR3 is TGTGCCAGCGCCGACAGTACCCAGCTCCTAATCCCCGTCTATGGCTACACCTTC. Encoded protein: CASADSTQLLIPVYGYTF.

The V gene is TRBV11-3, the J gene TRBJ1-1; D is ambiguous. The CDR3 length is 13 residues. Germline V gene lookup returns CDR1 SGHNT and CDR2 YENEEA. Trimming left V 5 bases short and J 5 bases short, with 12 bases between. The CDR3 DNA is TGTGCCAGCAGCCCCTCCGGGGTAACTGAAGCTTTCTTT. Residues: CASSPSGVTEAFF.

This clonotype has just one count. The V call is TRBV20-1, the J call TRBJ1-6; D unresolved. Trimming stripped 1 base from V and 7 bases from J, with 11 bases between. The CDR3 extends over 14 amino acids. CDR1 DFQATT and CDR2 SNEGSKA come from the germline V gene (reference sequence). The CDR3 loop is CSARGGLFNSPLHF. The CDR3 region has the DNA TGCAGTGCTAGAGGCGGACTGTTCAATTCACCCCTCCACTTT.

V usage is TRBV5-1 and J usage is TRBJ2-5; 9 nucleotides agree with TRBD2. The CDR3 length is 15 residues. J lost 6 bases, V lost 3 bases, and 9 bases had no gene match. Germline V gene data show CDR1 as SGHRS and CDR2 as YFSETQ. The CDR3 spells CASSSGGGAVKTQYF. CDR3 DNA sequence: TGCGCCAGCAGCTCGGGCGGGGGGGCCGTTAAGACCCAGTACTTC. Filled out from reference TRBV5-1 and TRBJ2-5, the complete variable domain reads KAGVTQTPRYLIKTRGQQVTLSCSPISGHRSVSWYQQTPGQGLQFLFEYFSETQRNKGNFPGRFSGRQFSNSRSEMNVSTLELGDSALYLCASSSGGGAVKTQYFGPGTRLLVL.

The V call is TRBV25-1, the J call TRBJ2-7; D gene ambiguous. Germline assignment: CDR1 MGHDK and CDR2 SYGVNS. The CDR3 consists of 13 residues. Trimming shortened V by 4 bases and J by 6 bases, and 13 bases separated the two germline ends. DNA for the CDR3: TGTGCCAGCAGTGCCCAAGTAGGTATCGAGCAGTACTTC. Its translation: CASSAQVGIEQYF.

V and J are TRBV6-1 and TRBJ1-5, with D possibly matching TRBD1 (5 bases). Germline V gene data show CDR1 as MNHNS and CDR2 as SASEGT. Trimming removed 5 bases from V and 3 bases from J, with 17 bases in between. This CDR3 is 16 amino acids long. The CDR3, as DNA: TGTGCCAGCAGTACCCACCGGGGGTATACCAATCAGCCCCAGCATTTT. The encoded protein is CASSTHRGYTNQPQHF.

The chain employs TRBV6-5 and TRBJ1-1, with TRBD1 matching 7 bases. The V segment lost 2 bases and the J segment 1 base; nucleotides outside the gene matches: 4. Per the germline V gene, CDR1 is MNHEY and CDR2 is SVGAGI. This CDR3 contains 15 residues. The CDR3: CASSYDRATNTEAFF. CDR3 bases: TGTGCCAGCAGTTACGACAGGGCTACGAACACTGAAGCTTTCTTT.

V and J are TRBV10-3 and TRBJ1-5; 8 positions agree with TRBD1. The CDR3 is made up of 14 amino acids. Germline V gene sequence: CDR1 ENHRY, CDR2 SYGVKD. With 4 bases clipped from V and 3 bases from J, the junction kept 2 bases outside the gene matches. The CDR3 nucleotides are TGTGCCATCAGTGCGGACAGGGACAATCAGCCCCAGCATTTT. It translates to CAISADRDNQPQHF.

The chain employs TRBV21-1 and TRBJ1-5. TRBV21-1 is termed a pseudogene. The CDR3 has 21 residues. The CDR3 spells CASSKGGAHFSGGARDQPQHF. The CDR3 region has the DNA TGTGCCAGCAGCAAAGGAGGGGCACACTTTAGTGGGGGGGCCAGGGATCAGCCCCAGCATTTT.

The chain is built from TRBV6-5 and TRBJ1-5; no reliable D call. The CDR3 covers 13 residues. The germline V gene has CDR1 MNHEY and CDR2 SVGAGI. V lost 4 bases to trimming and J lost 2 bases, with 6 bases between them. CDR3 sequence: CASSSDRNQPQHF. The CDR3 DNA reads TGTGCCAGCAGTTCCGACCGCAATCAGCCCCAGCATTTT.

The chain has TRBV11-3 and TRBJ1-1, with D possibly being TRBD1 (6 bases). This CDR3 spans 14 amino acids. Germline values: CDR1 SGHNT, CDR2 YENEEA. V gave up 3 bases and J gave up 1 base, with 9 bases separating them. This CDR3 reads CASSLGAENTEAFF. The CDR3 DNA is TGTGCCAGCAGCTTGGGGGCAGAGAACACTGAAGCTTTCTTT.